This passage covers 15 T cell receptor beta chains from one sample sequenced in a study of cytomegalovirus exposure and HLA in healthy donors (dated by TCRdb to about 2017). Library preparation was by the immunoSEQ multiplex PCR assay. For the multiplex PCR, a mixture combining 60 forward primers for TCR Vbeta segments and 13 reverse primers for TCR Jbeta segments was used. This is the immuneACCESS table as TCRdb keeps it, with only in-frame sequences that have V and J called. A part of the clones is gone; compared with another copy, unresolved V genes explain less than half, and the rest is unexplained. This sample comprises 200,000 or so clones, roughly 80% of them detected only once. The top ten clones comprise 15% of the sample. Material for sequencing was PBMCs. These receptor sequences come from a man in his forties in good health and CMV-seronegative.

In this sample, this clone turned up once. This rearrangement joins TRBV5-1 to TRBJ2-5; D not resolved. Trimming shortened V by 3 bases and J by 1 base, and 7 bases separated the two germline ends. The CDR3 runs 13 residues. Germline assignment: CDR1 SGHRS and CDR2 YFSETQ. CDR3 in DNA: TGCGCCAGCAGCTGGGCAGGCCAAGAGACCCAGTACTTC. The encoded protein is CASSWAGQETQYF.

The chain has TRBV9 and TRBJ1-4; TRBD1 is a possible D gene (6 bases). CDR3 size: 16 residues. Germline V gene sequence: CDR1 SGDLS, CDR2 YYNGEE. V lost 3 bases, J lost 5 bases, and 17 bases lay in between. CDR3 sequence: CASSGTRGVKNEKLFF. The CDR3, as DNA: TGTGCCAGCAGCGGAACCAGGGGTGTTAAAAATGAAAAACTGTTTTTT. Together with reference TRBV9 and TRBJ1-4, the CDR3 gives the full variable domain: DSGVTQTPKHLITATGQRVTLRCSPRSGDLSVYWYQQSLDQGLQFLIQYYNGEERAKGNILERFSAQQFPDLHSELNLSSLELGDSALYFCASSGTRGVKNEKLFFGSGTQLSVL.

The chain combines TRBV7-3 with TRBJ2-1; 8 nucleotides line up with TRBD1. V was clipped by 5 bases and J by 5 bases; unmatched bases: 5. Germline V gene data show CDR1 as SGHTA and CDR2 as FQGTGA. The CDR3 length is 14 residues. The DNA for the CDR3 is TGTGCCAGCAGCCCGACAGGGGTAAACAATGAGCAGTTCTTC. Amino acid sequence: CASSPTGVNNEQFF. The complete variable domain, with remaining parts taken from reference TRBV7-3 and TRBJ2-1, reads GAGVSQTPSNKVTEKGKYVELRCDPISGHTALYWYRQSLGQGPEFLIYFQGTGAADDSGLPNDRFFAVRPEGSVSTLKIQRTERGDSAVYLCASSPTGVNNEQFFGPGTRLTVL.

The V and J genes are TRBV18 and TRBJ2-3; the D gene is possibly TRBD1 (8 bases). The CDR3 is 15 amino acids. Deletions cut 2 bases from V and 4 bases from J, with 13 bases between. The germline CDR1 and CDR2 sequences are KGHSH and LQKENI. The CDR3 sequence is CASSPTGGVADTQYF. The DNA of the CDR3 is TGTGCCAGCTCACCAACAGGGGGGGTAGCAGATACGCAGTATTTT.

The chain recombines TRBV2 with TRBJ2-1, with 14 bases that match TRBD2. CDR3 size: 16 residues. The germline V gene has CDR1 SNHLY and CDR2 FYNNEI. Trimming at V came to 3 bases and at J to 7 bases, leaving 5 bases not matched to a gene. The CDR3 spells CASSEGLAGAGNEQFF. The CDR3 bases are TGTGCCAGCAGTGAGGGACTAGCGGGAGCTGGTAATGAGCAGTTCTTC. Together with reference TRBV2 and TRBJ2-1, the CDR3 gives the full variable domain: EPEVTQTPSHQVTQMGQEVILRCVPISNHLYFYWYRQILGQKVEFLVSFYNNEISEKSEIFDDQFSVERPDGSNFTLKIRSTKLEDSAMYFCASSEGLAGAGNEQFFGPGTRLTVL.

The V call is TRBV25-1, the J call TRBJ2-5, with 9 bases fitting TRBD1. CDR1 and CDR2 (germline): MGHDK, SYGVNS. This CDR3 spans 15 amino acids. V gave up 4 bases and J gave up 4 bases; unmatched junction bases: 7. CDR3 nucleotides: TGTGCCAGCAGTGGCCACAGGGGGCTGGGAGAGACCCAGTACTTC. Its protein product is CASSGHRGLGETQYF.

The chain uses TRBV6-5 and TRBJ2-3; tentatively, D is TRBD2 (6 bases). Trimming left V 0 bases short and J 4 bases short, with 14 bases between. CDR1 is MNHEY, CDR2 SVGAGI, per germline. The CDR3 contains 16 residues. In DNA form, the CDR3 reads TGTGCCAGCAGTTACTCCTCCGGGAGCAGGGCAGATACGCAGTATTTT. It codes for CASSYSSGSRADTQYF.

The chain joins TRBV7-2 to TRBJ2-5, with 7 bases that match TRBD1. Germline CDR1 SGHTA, CDR2 FQGNSA. The CDR3 extends over 15 amino acids. The V segment lost 5 bases and the J segment 5 bases; nucleotides outside the gene matches: 11. In DNA form, the CDR3 reads TGTGCCAGCAGCACCCAGGACAGGCCCGGGGAGACCCAGTACTTC. It yields the protein CASSTQDRPGETQYF.

J is TRBJ1-2 and V is TRBV19; D not resolved. Germline V gives CDR1 LNHDA, CDR2 SQIVND (reference sequence). The CDR3 length is 13 residues. The V and J ends lost 6 bases and 1 base respectively, with 9 bases between them. Written as DNA, the CDR3 is TGTGCCAGTAGCCCACAGATTAACTATGGCTACACCTTC. Amino acid sequence: CASSPQINYGYTF. Full variable domain (missing parts from reference TRBV19 and TRBJ1-2): DGGITQSPKYLFRKEGQNVTLSCEQNLNHDAMYWYRQDPGQGLRLIYYSQIVNDFQKGDIAEGYSVSREKKESFPLTVTSAQKNPTAFYLCASSPQINYGYTFGSGTRLTVV.

CDR3 nucleotides: TGTGCCAGCAGCCCAAAACAGGGGGCCGACACCTTC. It codes for CASSPKQGADTF. The rearrangement links TRBV6-6 to TRBJ1-2; 9 bases are shared with TRBD1. CDR3 length: 12 residues. The V and J ends lost 6 bases and 12 bases, in that order; junction bases with no gene match: 8. Germline V gives CDR1 MNHNY, CDR2 SVGAGI (reference sequence).

This rearrangement joins TRBV6-1 to TRBJ2-1, with D perhaps TRBD2 (6 bases). With 3 bases removed from V and 5 bases from J, the gap between germline ends came to 14 bases. This CDR3 comprises 15 residues. Germline CDR1 MNHNS, CDR2 SASEGT. The CDR3 reads CASSETGTPDNEQFF. CDR3 sequence (DNA): TGTGCCAGCAGTGAGACCGGGACTCCCGACAATGAGCAGTTCTTC.

The chain is built from TRBV5-4 and TRBJ2-7, with D uncertain. Trimming stripped 1 base from V and 0 bases from J, with 5 bases between. Germline V lookup: CDR1 SGHNT, CDR2 YYREEE (reference sequence). This CDR3 has 13 amino acids. CDR3 region: CASSLPSSYEQYF. CDR3 in DNA: TGTGCCAGCAGCTTGCCTAGCTCCTACGAGCAGTACTTC.

The chain couples TRBV30 to TRBJ2-1; D may be TRBD1 (5 bases). V was pared by 5 bases and J by 6 bases, with 17 bases between. The CDR3 totals 14 residues. Germline V lookup: CDR1 GTSNPN, CDR2 SVGIG (reference sequence). This CDR3 is CAWEDIRFRNEQFF. CDR3 nucleotide sequence: TGTGCCTGGGAGGACATTAGATTCCGCAATGAGCAGTTCTTC.

The chain recombines TRBV10-3 with TRBJ2-4; TRBD1 aligns across 7 bases. Germline CDR1 and CDR2: ENHRY and SYGVKD. The CDR3 covers 17 residues. The trim removed 0 bases at V and 3 bases at J, leaving 8 bases unmatched. Written as DNA, the CDR3 is TGTGCCATCAGTGAGTCGTGGAGACAGGGACACAAAAACATTCAGTACTTC. Translating gives CAISESWRQGHKNIQYF.

The rearrangement uses TRBV2 and TRBJ2-2; D unclear. Germline lookup yields CDR1 SNHLY and CDR2 FYNNEI. V shed 6 bases and J shed 9 bases, with 14 bases lying between them. This CDR3 is 13 amino acids long. The CDR3 loop reads CASSRQAQRELFF. CDR3 nucleotides: TGTGCCAGCAGCCGACAAGCCCAGCGGGAGCTGTTTTTT.